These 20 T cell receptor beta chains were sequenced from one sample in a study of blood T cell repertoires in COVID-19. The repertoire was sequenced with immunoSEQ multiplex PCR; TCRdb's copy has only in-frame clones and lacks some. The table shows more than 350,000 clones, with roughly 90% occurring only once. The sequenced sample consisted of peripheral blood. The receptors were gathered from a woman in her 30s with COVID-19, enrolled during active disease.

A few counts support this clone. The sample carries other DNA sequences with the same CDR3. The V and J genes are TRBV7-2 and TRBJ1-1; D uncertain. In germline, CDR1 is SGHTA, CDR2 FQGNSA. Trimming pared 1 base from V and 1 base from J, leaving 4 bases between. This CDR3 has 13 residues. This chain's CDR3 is CASSLDRNTEAFF. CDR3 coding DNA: TGTGCCAGCAGCTTAGACAGGAACACTGAAGCTTTCTTT.

The CDR3: CASSQDFRGTEAFF. CDR3 DNA sequence: TGCGCCAGCAGCCAAGATTTTAGAGGCACTGAAGCTTTCTTT. The gene calls are TRBV4-3 and TRBJ1-1; D unresolved. V shed 0 bases and J shed 4 bases, with 9 bases lying between them. Germline V gene lookup returns CDR1 LGHNA and CDR2 YSLEER. The CDR3 has 14 amino acids.

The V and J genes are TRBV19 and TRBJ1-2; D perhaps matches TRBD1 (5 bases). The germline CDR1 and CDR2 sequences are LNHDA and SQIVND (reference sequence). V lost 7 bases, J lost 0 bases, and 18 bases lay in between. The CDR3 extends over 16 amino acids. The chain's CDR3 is CASTPDTASTNYGYTF. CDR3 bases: TGTGCCAGTACCCCGGACACAGCCTCCACTAACTATGGCTACACCTTC.

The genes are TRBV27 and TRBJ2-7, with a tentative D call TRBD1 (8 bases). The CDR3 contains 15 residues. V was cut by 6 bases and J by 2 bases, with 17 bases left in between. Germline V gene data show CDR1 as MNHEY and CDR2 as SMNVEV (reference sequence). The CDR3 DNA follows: TGTGCCAGCAGAACAGGGGGGGGTAACGCCTACGAGCAGTACTTC. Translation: CASRTGGGNAYEQYF.

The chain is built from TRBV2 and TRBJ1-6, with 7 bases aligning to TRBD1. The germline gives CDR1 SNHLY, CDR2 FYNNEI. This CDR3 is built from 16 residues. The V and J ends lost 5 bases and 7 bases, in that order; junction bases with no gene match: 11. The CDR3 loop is CASSRLRGPRNSPLHF. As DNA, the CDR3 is TGTGCCAGCAGTCGGCTGAGGGGGCCGCGGAATTCACCCCTCCACTTT.

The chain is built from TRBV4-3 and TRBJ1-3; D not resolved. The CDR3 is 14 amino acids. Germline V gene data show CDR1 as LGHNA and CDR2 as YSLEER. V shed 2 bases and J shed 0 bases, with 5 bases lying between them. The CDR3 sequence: CASSQLLSGNTIYF. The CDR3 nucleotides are TGCGCCAGCAGCCAACTCCTCTCTGGAAACACCATATATTTT.

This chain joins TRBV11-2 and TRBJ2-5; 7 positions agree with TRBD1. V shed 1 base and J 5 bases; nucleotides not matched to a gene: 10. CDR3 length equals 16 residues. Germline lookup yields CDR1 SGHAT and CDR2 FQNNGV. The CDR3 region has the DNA TGTGCCAGCAGCTTAGTCCCCAACAGGGGAAAGGAGACCCAGTACTTC. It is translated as CASSLVPNRGKETQYF.

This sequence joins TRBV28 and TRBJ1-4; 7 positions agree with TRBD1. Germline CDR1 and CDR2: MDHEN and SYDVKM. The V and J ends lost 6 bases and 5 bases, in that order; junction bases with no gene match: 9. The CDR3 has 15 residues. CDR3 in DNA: TGTGCCAGCAGATCGGGACAGTGGGGGAATGAAAAACTGTTTTTT. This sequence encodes CASRSGQWGNEKLFF.

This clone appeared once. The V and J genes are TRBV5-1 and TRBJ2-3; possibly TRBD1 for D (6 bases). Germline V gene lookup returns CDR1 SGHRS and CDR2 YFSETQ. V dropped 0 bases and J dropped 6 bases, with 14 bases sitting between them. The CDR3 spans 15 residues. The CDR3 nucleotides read TGCGCCAGCAGCTTGGTGGGACAAACCCAGGATACGCAGTATTTT. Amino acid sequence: CASSLVGQTQDTQYF.

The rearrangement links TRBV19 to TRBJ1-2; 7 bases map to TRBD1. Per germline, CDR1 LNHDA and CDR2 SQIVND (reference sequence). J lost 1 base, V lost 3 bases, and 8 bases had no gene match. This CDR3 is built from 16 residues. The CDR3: CASSIPGTDYNYGYTF. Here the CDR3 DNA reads TGTGCCAGTAGTATCCCCGGGACAGACTATAACTATGGCTACACCTTC.

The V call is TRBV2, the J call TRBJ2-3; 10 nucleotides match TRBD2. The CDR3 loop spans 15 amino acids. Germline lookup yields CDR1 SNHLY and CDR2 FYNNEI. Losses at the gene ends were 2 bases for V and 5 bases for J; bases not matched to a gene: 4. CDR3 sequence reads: CASSERLAGLDTQYF. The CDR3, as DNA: TGTGCCAGCAGTGAAAGACTAGCGGGCCTAGATACGCAGTATTTT. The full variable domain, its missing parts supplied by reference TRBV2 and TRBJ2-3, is EPEVTQTPSHQVTQMGQEVILRCVPISNHLYFYWYRQILGQKVEFLVSFYNNEISEKSEIFDDQFSVERPDGSNFTLKIRSTKLEDSAMYFCASSERLAGLDTQYFGPGTRLTVL.

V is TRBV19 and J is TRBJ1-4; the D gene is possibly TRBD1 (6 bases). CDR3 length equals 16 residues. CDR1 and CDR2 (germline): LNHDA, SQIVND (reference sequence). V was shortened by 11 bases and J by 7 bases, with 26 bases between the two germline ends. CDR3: CASTETLQGNGEKLFF. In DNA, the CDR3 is TGTGCCTCCACCGAAACCTTACAGGGTAACGGTGAAAAACTGTTTTTT.

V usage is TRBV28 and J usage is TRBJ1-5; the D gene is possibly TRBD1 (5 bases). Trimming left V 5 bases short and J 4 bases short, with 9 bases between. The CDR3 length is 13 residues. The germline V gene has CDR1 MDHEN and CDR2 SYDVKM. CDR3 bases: TGTGCCAGCAGTGACCGGGGGAATCAGCCCCAGCATTTT. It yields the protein CASSDRGNQPQHF.

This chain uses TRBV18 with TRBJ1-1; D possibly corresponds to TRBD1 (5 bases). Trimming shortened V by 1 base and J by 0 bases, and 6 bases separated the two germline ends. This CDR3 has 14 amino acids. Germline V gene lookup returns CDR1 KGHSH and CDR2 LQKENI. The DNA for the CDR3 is TGTGCCAGCTCACCACAGGGGATGAACACTGAAGCTTTCTTT. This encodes CASSPQGMNTEAFF. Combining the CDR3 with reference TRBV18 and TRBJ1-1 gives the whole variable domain NAGVMQNPRHLVRRRGQEARLRCSPMKGHSHVYWYRQLPEEGLKFMVYLQKENIIDESGMPKERFSAEFPKEGPSILRIQQVVRGDSAAYFCASSPQGMNTEAFFGQGTRLTVV.

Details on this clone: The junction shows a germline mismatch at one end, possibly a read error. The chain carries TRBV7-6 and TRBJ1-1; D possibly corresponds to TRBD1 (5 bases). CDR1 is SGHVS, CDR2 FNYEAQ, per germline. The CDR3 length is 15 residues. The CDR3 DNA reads TGTGCCAGCAGCGTAGCGGGATCCTGGGGCGCTGAAGCTTTCTTT. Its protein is CASSVAGSWGAEAFF.

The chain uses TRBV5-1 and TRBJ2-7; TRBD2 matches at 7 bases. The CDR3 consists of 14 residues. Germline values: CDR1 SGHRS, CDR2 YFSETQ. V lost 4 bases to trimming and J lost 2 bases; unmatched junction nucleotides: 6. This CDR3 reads CASSPGEGTYEQYF. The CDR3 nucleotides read TGCGCCAGCAGCCCTGGGGAGGGGACCTACGAGCAGTACTTC.

This chain's CDR3 is CASSDSTGGSYNEQFF. In DNA, the CDR3 is TGTGCCAGCAGTGACTCGACGGGGGGTTCCTACAATGAGCAGTTCTTC. The chain is built from TRBV6-4 and TRBJ2-1; 7 nucleotides line up with TRBD2. V gave up 0 bases and J gave up 1 base; unmatched junction bases: 3. CDR1 and CDR2 (germline): MRHNA, SNTAGT. CDR3 length equals 16 residues.

CDR3 DNA: TGTGCCAGCACTCCAGCGGGACGGCGCTATGGCTACACCTTC. The encoded protein is CASTPAGRRYGYTF. V is TRBV27 and J is TRBJ1-2; tentative D call: TRBD1 (5 bases). The germline V gene has CDR1 MNHEY and CDR2 SMNVEV (reference sequence). CDR3 size: 14 residues. The V and J ends lost 7 bases and 4 bases respectively, with 16 bases between them.

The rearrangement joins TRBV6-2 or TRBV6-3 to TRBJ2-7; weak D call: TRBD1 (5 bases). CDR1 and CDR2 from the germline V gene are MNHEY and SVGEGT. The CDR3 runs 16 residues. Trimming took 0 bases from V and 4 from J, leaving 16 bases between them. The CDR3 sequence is CASSYSEFIRVYEQYF. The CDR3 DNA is TGTGCCAGCAGTTACTCGGAGTTTATCAGGGTGTACGAGCAGTACTTC.

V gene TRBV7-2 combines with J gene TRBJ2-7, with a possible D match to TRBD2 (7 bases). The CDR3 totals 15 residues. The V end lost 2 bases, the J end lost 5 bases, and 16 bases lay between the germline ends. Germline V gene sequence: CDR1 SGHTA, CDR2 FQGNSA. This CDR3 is CASSLLGGATDEQYF. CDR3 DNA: TGTGCCAGCAGCTTATTGGGGGGGGCCACGGACGAGCAGTACTTC.